This T cell receptor beta chain is from a study of blood T cell repertoires in COVID-19. V was clipped by 3 bases and J by 2 bases, with 8 bases between them. Germline V CDR1 and CDR2: MNHEY, SMNVEV (reference sequence). The CDR3 runs 13 residues. Sequenced by immunoSEQ multiplex PCR; TCRdb stores in-frame clones only, minus some. This sample has under 200,000 clones, with 85% to 90% found just once. Self-reported history from a screening survey and questionnaire set each donor's cohort. This sequence was found in a woman between 35 and 50 years old in a cohort exposed to, infected with or recovered from COVID-19 (not recorded which). Sequencing used PBMCs or T cells enriched from blood (not recorded which). The J gene is TRBJ2-7, the V gene TRBV27; TRBD1 might be the D (6 bases). The CDR3: CASSFTGTYEQYF. The DNA for the CDR3 is TGTGCCAGCAGTTTCACAGGGACCTACGAGCAGTACTTC.